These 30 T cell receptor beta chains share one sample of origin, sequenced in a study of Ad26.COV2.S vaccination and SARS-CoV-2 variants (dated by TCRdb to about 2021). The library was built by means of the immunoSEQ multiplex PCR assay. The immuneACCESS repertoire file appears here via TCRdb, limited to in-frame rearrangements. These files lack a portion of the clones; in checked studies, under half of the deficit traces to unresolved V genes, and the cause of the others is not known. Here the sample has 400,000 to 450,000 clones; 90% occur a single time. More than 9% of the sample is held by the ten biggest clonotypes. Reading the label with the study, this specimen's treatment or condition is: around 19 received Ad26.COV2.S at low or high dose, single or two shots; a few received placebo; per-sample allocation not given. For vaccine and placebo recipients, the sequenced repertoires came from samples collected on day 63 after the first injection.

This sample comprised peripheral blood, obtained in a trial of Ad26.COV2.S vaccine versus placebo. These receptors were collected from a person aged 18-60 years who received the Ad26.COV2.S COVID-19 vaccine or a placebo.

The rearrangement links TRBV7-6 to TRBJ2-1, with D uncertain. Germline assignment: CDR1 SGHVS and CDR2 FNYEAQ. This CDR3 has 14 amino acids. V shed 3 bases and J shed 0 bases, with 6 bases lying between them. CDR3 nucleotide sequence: TGTGCCAGCAGCTTTGGGCTCTCCTACAATGAGCAGTTCTTC. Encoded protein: CASSFGLSYNEQFF. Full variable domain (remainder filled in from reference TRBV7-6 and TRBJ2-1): GAGVSQSPRYKVTKRGQDVALRCDPISGHVSLYWYRQALGQGPEFLTYFNYEAQQDKSGLPNDRFSAERPEGSISTLTIQRTEQRDSAMYRCASSFGLSYNEQFFGPGTRLTVL.

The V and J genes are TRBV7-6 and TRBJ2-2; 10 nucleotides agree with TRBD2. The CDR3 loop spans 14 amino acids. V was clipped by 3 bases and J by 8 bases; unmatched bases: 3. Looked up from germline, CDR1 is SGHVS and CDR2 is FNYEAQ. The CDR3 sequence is CASSFLAGAGELFF. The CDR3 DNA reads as TGTGCCAGCAGCTTTCTAGCGGGAGCGGGGGAGCTGTTTTTT.

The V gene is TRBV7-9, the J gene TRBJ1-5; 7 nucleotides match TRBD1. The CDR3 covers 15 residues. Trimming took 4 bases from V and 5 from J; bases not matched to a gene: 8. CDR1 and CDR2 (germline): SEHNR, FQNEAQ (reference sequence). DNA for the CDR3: TGTGCCAGCAGCTCAGGGGGGGGCACCGATCAGCCCCAGCATTTT. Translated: CASSSGGGTDQPQHF.

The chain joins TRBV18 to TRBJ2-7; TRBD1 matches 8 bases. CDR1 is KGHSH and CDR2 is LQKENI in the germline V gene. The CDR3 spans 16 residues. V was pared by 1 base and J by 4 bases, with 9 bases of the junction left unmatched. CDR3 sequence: CASSPQVNRGRYEQYF. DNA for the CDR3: TGTGCCAGCTCACCACAGGTGAACAGGGGGAGGTACGAGCAGTACTTC.

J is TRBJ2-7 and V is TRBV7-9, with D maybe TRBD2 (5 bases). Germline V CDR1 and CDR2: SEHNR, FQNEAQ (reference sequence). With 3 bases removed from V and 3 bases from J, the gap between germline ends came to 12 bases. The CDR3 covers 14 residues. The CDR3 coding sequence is TGTGCCAGCAGCTTGGGGAGTACTGGCTACGAGCAGTACTTC. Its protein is CASSLGSTGYEQYF.

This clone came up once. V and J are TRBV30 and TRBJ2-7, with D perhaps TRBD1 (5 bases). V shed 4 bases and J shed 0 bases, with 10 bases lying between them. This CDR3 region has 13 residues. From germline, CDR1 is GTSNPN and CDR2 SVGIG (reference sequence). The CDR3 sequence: CAWNHRSSYEQYF. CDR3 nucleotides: TGTGCCTGGAACCACAGGAGCTCCTACGAGCAGTACTTC.

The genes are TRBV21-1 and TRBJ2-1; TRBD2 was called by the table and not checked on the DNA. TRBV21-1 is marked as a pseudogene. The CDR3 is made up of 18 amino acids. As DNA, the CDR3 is TGTGCCAGCACCCACCGAAAGCGGGAGGGCCTGATTTGGCATGAGCAGTTCTTC. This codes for CASTHRKREGLIWHEQFF.

Here the CDR3 DNA reads TGTGCCAGCAGTTTATTCGGGGCAGGCAATCAGCCCCAGCATTTT. The encoded protein is CASSLFGAGNQPQHF. V gene TRBV27 combines with J gene TRBJ1-5, with D perhaps matching TRBD1 (5 bases). Trimming took 1 base from V and 2 from J, leaving 9 bases between them. CDR1 is MNHEY, CDR2 SMNVEV, per germline (reference sequence). The CDR3 sequence is 15 residues long.

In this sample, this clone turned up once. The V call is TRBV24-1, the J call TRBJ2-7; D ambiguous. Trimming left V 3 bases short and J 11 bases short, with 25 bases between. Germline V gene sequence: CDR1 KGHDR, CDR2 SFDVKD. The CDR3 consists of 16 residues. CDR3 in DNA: TGTGCCACCAGTGATGTACCCACCGGGTCCCTCTCGAGGAAGTACTTC. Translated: CATSDVPTGSLSRKYF.

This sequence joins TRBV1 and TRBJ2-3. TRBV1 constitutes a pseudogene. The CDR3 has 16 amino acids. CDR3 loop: CTSSQPGTTRPDTQYF. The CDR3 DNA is TGCACCAGCAGCCAGCCCGGGACCACCCGACCAGATACGCAGTATTTT.

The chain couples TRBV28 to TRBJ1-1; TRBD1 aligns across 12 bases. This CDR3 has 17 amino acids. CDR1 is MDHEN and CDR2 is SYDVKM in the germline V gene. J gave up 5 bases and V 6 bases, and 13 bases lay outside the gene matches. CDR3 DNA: TGTGCCAGCAGATATAACCCGGGACAGGGGGCTTCTACTGAAGCTTTCTTT. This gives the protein CASRYNPGQGASTEAFF.

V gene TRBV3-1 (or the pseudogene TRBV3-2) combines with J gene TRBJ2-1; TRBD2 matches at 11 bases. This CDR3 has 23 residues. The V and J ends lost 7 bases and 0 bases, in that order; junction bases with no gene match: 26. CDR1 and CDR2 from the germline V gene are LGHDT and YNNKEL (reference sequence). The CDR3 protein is CASIHSRGQILGLAGSSYNEQFF. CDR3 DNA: TGTGCCAGCATCCACTCACGGGGTCAAATATTAGGACTAGCGGGTAGCTCCTACAATGAGCAGTTCTTC.

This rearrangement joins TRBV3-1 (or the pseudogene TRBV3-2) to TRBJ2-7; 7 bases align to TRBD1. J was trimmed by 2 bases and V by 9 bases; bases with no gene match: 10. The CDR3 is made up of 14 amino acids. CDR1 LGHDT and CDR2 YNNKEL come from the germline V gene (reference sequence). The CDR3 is CASTPGQTPYEQYF. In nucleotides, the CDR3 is TGTGCCAGTACCCCGGGACAGACCCCCTACGAGCAGTACTTC.

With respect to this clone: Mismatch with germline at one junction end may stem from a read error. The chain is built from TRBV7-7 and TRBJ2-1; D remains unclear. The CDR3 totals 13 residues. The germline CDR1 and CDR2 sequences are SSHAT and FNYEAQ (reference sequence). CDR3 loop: CASSLGTYNEQFF. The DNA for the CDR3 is TGTGCTAGCAGCTTAGGGACCTACAATGAGCAGTTCTTC.

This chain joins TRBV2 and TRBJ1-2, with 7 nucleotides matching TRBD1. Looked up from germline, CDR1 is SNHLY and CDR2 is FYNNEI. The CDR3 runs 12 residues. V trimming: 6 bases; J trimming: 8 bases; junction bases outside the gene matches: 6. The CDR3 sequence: CASREGAIGYTF. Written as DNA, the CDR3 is TGTGCCAGCAGGGAGGGGGCAATCGGCTACACCTTC.

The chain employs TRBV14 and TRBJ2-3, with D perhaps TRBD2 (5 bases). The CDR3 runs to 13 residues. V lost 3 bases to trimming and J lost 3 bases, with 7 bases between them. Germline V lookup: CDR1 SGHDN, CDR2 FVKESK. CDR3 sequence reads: CASSQRGTDTQYF. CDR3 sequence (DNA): TGTGCCAGCAGCCAGAGAGGGACAGATACGCAGTATTTT.

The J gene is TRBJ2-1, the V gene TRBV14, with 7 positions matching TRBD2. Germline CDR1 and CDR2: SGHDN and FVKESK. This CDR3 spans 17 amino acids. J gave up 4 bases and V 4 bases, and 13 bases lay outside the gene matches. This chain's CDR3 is CASSRTANLGGYNEQFF. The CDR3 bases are TGTGCCAGCAGCCGGACTGCCAACTTGGGGGGGTACAATGAGCAGTTCTTC.

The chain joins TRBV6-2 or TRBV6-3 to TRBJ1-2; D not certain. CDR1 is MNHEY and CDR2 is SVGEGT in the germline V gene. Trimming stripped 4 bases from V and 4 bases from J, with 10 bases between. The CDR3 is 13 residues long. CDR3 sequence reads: CASSFLDPYGYTF. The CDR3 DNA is TGTGCCAGCAGTTTCCTTGACCCCTATGGCTACACCTTC.

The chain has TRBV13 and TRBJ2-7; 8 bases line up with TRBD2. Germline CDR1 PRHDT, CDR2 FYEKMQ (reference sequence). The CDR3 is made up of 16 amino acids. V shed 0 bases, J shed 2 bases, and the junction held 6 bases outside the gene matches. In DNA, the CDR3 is TGTGCCAGCAGCTTAGGTTCTAGCGGGCTAACCTACGAGCAGTACTTC. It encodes CASSLGSSGLTYEQYF. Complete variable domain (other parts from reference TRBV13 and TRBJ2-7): AAGVIQSPRHLIKEKRETATLKCYPIPRHDTVYWYQQGPGQDPQFLISFYEKMQSDKGSIPDRFSAQQFSDYHSELNMSSLELGDSALYFCASSLGSSGLTYEQYFGPGTRLTVT.

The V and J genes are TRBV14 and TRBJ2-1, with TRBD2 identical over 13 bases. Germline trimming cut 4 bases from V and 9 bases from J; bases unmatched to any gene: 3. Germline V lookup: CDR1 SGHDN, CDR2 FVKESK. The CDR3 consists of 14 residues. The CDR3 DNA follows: TGTGCCAGCAGCCCGAGACTAGCGGGAGGTGAGCAGTTCTTC. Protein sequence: CASSPRLAGGEQFF. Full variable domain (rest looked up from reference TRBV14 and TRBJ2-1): EAGVTQFPSHSVIEKGQTVTLRCDPISGHDNLYWYRRVMGKEIKFLLHFVKESKQDESGMPNNRFLAERTGGTYSTLKVQPAELEDSGVYFCASSPRLAGGEQFFGPGTRLTVL.

CDR3 DNA sequence: TGTGCCAGCAGTTACCGACAGGGAGGGGAGACCCAGTACTTC. Translation gives CASSYRQGGETQYF. This chain joins TRBV6-5 and TRBJ2-5, with D perhaps being TRBD1 or TRBD2 (7 bases each). V was shortened by 2 bases and J by 5 bases, with 12 bases between the two germline ends. This CDR3 has 14 amino acids. The germline CDR1 and CDR2 sequences are MNHEY and SVGAGI.

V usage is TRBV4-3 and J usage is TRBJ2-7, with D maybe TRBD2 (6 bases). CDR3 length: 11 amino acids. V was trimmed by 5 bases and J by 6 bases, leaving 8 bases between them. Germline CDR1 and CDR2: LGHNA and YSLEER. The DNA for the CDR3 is TGCGCCAGCAGCGTGGGAGGCGAGCAGTACTTC. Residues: CASSVGGEQYF.

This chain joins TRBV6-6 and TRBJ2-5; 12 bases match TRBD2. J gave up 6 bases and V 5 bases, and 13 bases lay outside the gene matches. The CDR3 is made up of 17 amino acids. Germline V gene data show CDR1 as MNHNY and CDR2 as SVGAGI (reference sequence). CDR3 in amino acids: CASSLRLAGARTKTQYF. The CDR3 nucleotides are TGTGCCAGCAGTCTCCGACTAGCGGGAGCGAGAACGAAGACCCAGTACTTC.

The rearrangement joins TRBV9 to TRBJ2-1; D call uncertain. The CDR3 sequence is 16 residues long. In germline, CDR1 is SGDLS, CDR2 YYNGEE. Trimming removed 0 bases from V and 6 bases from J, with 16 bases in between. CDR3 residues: CASSVDGSVFVNEQFF. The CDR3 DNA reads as TGTGCCAGCAGCGTAGACGGCAGTGTGTTCGTCAATGAGCAGTTCTTC. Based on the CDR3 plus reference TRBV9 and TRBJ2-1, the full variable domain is DSGVTQTPKHLITATGQRVTLRCSPRSGDLSVYWYQQSLDQGLQFLIQYYNGEERAKGNILERFSAQQFPDLHSELNLSSLELGDSALYFCASSVDGSVFVNEQFFGPGTRLTVL.

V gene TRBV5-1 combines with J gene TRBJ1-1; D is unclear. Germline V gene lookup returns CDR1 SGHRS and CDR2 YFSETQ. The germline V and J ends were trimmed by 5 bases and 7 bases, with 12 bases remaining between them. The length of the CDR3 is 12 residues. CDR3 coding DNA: TGCGCCAGCAGTCATTACAGAGATGAAGCTTTCTTT. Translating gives CASSHYRDEAFF.

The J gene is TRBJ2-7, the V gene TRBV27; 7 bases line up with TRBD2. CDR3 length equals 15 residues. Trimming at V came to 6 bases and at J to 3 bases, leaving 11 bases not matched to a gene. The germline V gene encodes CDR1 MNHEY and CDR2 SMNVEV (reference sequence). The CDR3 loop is CASRKGPSGFYEQYF. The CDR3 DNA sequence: TGTGCCAGCAGAAAGGGGCCTAGCGGATTCTACGAGCAGTACTTC.

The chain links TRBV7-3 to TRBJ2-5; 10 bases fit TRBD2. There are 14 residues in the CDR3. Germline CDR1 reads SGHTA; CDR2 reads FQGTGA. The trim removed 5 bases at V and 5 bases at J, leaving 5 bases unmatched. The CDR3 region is CASSPSGSRETQYF. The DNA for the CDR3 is TGTGCCAGCAGCCCTAGCGGGAGCAGGGAGACCCAGTACTTC.

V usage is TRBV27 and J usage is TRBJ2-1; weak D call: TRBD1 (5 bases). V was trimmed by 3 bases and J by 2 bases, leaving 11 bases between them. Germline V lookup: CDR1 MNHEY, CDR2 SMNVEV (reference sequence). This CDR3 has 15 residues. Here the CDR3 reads CASSLYSRAYNEQFF. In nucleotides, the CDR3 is TGTGCCAGCAGTTTGTACAGCAGGGCCTACAATGAGCAGTTCTTC.

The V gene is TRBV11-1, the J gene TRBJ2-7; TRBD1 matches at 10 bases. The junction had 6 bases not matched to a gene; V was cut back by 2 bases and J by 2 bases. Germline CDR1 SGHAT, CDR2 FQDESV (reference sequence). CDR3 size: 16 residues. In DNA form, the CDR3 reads TGTGCCAGCAGCTTACGAGGGACAGGGGCGGCCTACGAGCAGTACTTC. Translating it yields CASSLRGTGAAYEQYF.

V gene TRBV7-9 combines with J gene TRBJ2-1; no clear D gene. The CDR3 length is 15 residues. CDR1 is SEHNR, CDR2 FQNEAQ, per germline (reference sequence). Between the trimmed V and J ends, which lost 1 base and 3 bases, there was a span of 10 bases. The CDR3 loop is CASSLGNPDYNEQFF. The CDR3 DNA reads TGTGCCAGCAGCTTAGGCAATCCCGACTACAATGAGCAGTTCTTC.